This T cell receptor (beta chain) was identified in a study of molecular identifiers for immune sequencing clone quantification. Findings of the study overall: Effector cells kept over 98% of their molecules in clones above 20 RNA copies, while naive cells kept under 1% there. Barcode-sharing identical TCR molecules could underestimate highly expanded clone sizes.

CD8+CD4-CCR7+CD45RA+ cells were sorted as naive CD8 T cells. TCRdb re-analysed the PCR reads in MiXCR, keeping a single row per CDR3 protein. The sample yields 250,000 to 350,000 distinct CDR3 sequences, about a fifth seen once. In this sample, this clonotype turned up many times. Its antigen remains unknown. V was shortened by 3 bases and J by 1 base, with 6 bases between the two germline ends. Germline loops: CDR1 MDHEN, CDR2 SYDVKM. This CDR3 has 13 residues. The V gene is TRBV28, the J gene TRBJ1-1; D is undetermined. This receptor was obtained from a human donor in good health. Some libraries in this study had Jurkat cell RNA spiked in. The material sequenced was naive CD8+ T cells from blood, with Jurkat cell RNA spiked in. The subset denotes: FACS-sorted CD8+CD4-CCR7+CD45RA+ naive T cells. CDR3 sequence (DNA): TGTGCCAGCAGTTTTCGCAAGAACACTGAAGCTTTCTTT. It specifies CASSFRKNTEAFF. Filled out from reference TRBV28 and TRBJ1-1, the complete variable domain reads DVKVTQSSRYLVKRTGEKVFLECVQDMDHENMFWYRQDPGLGLRLIYFSYDVKMKEKGDIPEGYSVSREKKERFSLILESASTNQTSMYLCASSFRKNTEAFFGQGTRLTVV.